The 16 T cell receptor beta chains listed next were all sequenced from one sample in a study of T-cell reconstitution after alpha-beta-depleted transplantation in children. Unique molecular identifiers were incorporated when the TCRbeta library was constructed. In TCRdb, the PCR reads were re-called with MiXCR into one record per CDR3 protein. The table lists a few hundred thousand distinct CDR3 sequences, about 12% of them singletons. The sequencing here drew on PBMCs from the stem cell graft donor, taken from the stem cell graft. These receptor sequences come from a human donor who donated a stem cell graft to a child with combined immunodeficiency.

This clonotype was counted at least ten times. This chain uses TRBV20-1 with TRBJ2-5, with no clear D. This CDR3 comprises 12 residues. The germline V gene encodes CDR1 DFQATT and CDR2 SNEGSKA (reference sequence). Trimming took 0 bases from V and 7 from J, leaving 9 bases between them. CDR3 sequence reads: CSARDNEGTQYF. CDR3 sequence (DNA): TGCAGTGCTAGAGATAACGAAGGGACCCAGTACTTC.

This clonotype was seen repeatedly, ten times or more. The J gene is TRBJ2-1, the V gene TRBV10-3; D is perhaps TRBD2 (6 bases). Germline V lookup: CDR1 ENHRY, CDR2 SYGVKD. The CDR3 extends over 14 amino acids. V lost 0 bases and J lost 6, with 9 bases in between. CDR3 protein: CAISESEGSNEQFF. The DNA of the CDR3 is TGTGCCATCAGTGAGTCGGAGGGGTCCAATGAGCAGTTCTTC.

This chain joins TRBV10-3 and TRBJ2-1, with TRBD1 matching over 8 bases. Germline CDR1 and CDR2: ENHRY and SYGVKD. Trimming cost V 0 bases and J 0 bases; bases outside gene matches: 16. The CDR3 has 21 residues. The CDR3 protein is CAISESGYVGTGDNSYNEQFF. The CDR3 coding sequence is TGTGCCATCAGTGAGTCGGGGTATGTGGGGACAGGTGATAACTCCTACAATGAGCAGTTCTTC.

The sample holds many counts of this clonotype. The genes are TRBV12-3 or TRBV12-4 and TRBJ1-6; 8 bases match TRBD1. The CDR3 totals 15 residues. V trimming: 6 bases; J trimming: 8 bases; junction bases outside the gene matches: 9. The CDR3 sequence is CASSPRTGRHSPLHF. CDR3 nucleotide sequence: TGTGCCAGCAGCCCCCGGACAGGGCGCCATTCACCCCTCCACTTT.

A few counts support this clonotype. V gene TRBV15 combines with J gene TRBJ1-2, with 12 bases lining up with TRBD1. The CDR3 has 14 amino acids. In germline, CDR1 is LNHNV, CDR2 YYDKDF (reference sequence). The trim removed 3 bases at V and 8 bases at J, leaving 4 bases unmatched. The CDR3 spells CATSRGQGARGYTF. The CDR3 DNA reads as TGTGCCACCAGCAGGGGACAGGGGGCCAGAGGCTACACCTTC.

This clonotype was observed at least ten times. The rearrangement links TRBV6-5 to TRBJ2-1, with 7 bases that match TRBD1. V lost 2 bases, J lost 2 bases, and 3 bases stayed unmatched. Looked up from germline, CDR1 is MNHEY and CDR2 is SVGAGI. The CDR3 contains 15 residues. In DNA, the CDR3 is TGTGCCAGCAGTTACAACAGGGGACCCTACAATGAGCAGTTCTTC. Residues: CASSYNRGPYNEQFF.

This clonotype was seen more than once but under ten times. The chain is built from TRBV10-3 and TRBJ2-5; TRBD2 matches 15 bases. The CDR3 sequence is 16 residues long. Unmatched junction bases numbered 6, after V lost 6 bases and J lost 4 bases. CDR1 and CDR2 (germline): ENHRY, SYGVKD. CDR3 DNA sequence: TGTGCCATCAGCCCCAGGACTAGCGGGGGGGGAGAGACCCAGTACTTC. Its protein product is CAISPRTSGGGETQYF.

This clonotype was counted only a few times. The CDR3: CASSQELDSYEQYF. CDR3 nucleotide sequence: TGCGCCAGCAGCCAAGAACTAGACTCCTACGAGCAGTACTTC. The rearrangement uses TRBV4-3 and TRBJ2-7, with a possible D match to TRBD2 (5 bases). V lost 0 bases, J lost 0 bases, and 6 bases lay in between. The CDR3 sequence is 14 residues long. The germline V gene has CDR1 LGHNA and CDR2 YSLEER.

The rearrangement links TRBV5-6 to TRBJ2-2; TRBD2 is a possible D gene (5 bases). This CDR3 is built from 16 residues. Trimming cost V 2 bases and J 5 bases, with 16 bases left between them. Germline V lookup: CDR1 SGHDT, CDR2 YYEEEE. Written as DNA, the CDR3 is TGTGCCAGCAGCTTCCGTTCGGGCGGGCGGACCGGGGAGCTGTTTTTT. Its translation is CASSFRSGGRTGELFF.

This clonotype was counted between two and nine times. The rearrangement links TRBV18 to TRBJ1-1; a possible D gene is TRBD1 (5 bases). The CDR3 is 13 residues long. CDR1 and CDR2 (germline): KGHSH, LQKENI. V was trimmed by 4 bases and J by 10 bases, leaving 16 bases between them. CDR3 amino acids: CASSREDWGSAFF. The DNA of the CDR3 is TGTGCCAGCTCACGGGAGGATTGGGGGTCAGCTTTCTTT. The entire variable domain, with the rest obtained from reference TRBV18 and TRBJ1-1, is as follows: NAGVMQNPRHLVRRRGQEARLRCSPMKGHSHVYWYRQLPEEGLKFMVYLQKENIIDESGMPKERFSAEFPKEGPSILRIQQVVRGDSAAYFCASSREDWGSAFFGQGTRLTVV.

The CDR3 DNA reads TGTGCCATCAGTGCGGAGACAACTAATGAAAAACTGTTTTTT. It codes for CAISAETTNEKLFF. The rearrangement links TRBV10-3 to TRBJ1-4; unclear D gene. Trimming removed 4 bases at V and 0 bases at J, with 6 bases between. Germline V gives CDR1 ENHRY, CDR2 SYGVKD. This CDR3 is 14 amino acids long.

The chain couples TRBV5-6 to TRBJ2-1, with TRBD1 matching over 8 bases. There are 16 residues in the CDR3. The trim removed 4 bases at V and 4 bases at J, leaving 10 bases unmatched. Germline CDR1 reads SGHDT; CDR2 reads YYEEEE. CDR3 sequence (DNA): TGTGCCAGCAGCGCCTGGTGGGACAGGAGATACAATGAGCAGTTCTTC. It encodes CASSAWWDRRYNEQFF.

This clonotype was counted many times. V and J are TRBV7-2 and TRBJ2-3; the D gene is possibly TRBD2 (6 bases). CDR1 and CDR2 (germline): SGHTA, FQGNSA. This CDR3 has 16 amino acids. Between the trimmed V and J ends, which lost 0 bases and 4 bases, there was a span of 14 bases. The CDR3 DNA sequence: TGTGCCAGCAGCTTAGCAAGGGACTCCCCCCCAGATACGCAGTATTTT. This codes for CASSLARDSPPDTQYF.

This clonotype appeared many times. The chain combines TRBV24-1 with TRBJ1-1; no definite D call. Germline CDR1 KGHDR, CDR2 SFDVKD. Trimming removed 6 bases from V and 4 bases from J, with 5 bases in between. The CDR3 spans 11 residues. CDR3 DNA sequence: TGTGCCACCAGTAGCAGCACTGAAGCTTTCTTT. It yields the protein CATSSSTEAFF.

The sample holds a few counts of this clonotype. The chain joins TRBV4-3 to TRBJ2-7; D may be TRBD2 (6 bases). This CDR3 is 15 amino acids long. Germline assignment: CDR1 LGHNA and CDR2 YSLEER. V was pared by 3 bases and J by 2 bases, with 14 bases between. CDR3 nucleotide sequence: TGCGCCAGCAGCCAGACTAAGGAGGGGACCTACGAGCAGTACTTC. Encoded protein: CASSQTKEGTYEQYF.

This clonotype showed up just a few times. The CDR3 coding sequence is TGTGCCAGCAGCCGTCCCTCCGGGACAGCCTCCTACGAGCAGTACTTC. Residues: CASSRPSGTASYEQYF. The V call is TRBV27, the J call TRBJ2-7; 7 nucleotides match TRBD1. Trimming removed 6 bases from V and 0 bases from J; junction bases left unmatched: 11. Per the germline V gene, CDR1 is MNHEY and CDR2 is SMNVEV (reference sequence). This CDR3 is built from 16 residues.